These 20 T cell receptor beta chains share one sample of origin, sequenced in a study of blood T cells in healthy people across ages. The use of a sample-barcoded 5' primer and a J-beta primer mix characterized a second PCR of about 6 to 12 cycles. TCRdb used MiXCR to reprocess the 5' RACE reads, holding one entry per CDR3 protein. The table has around 1.1 million distinct CDR3 sequences, about two fifths seen once; the top ten hold roughly 14%. Sequencing was carried out using blood. These receptors were obtained from a man younger than 35 in good health.

The chain employs TRBV20-1 and TRBJ1-1; 7 bases align to TRBD1. Trimming at V came to 2 bases and at J to 5 bases, leaving 14 bases not matched to a gene. The CDR3 is 16 residues long. Germline V CDR1 and CDR2: DFQATT, SNEGSKA (reference sequence). The CDR3 sequence: CSARKQGGRRGTEAFF. In DNA, the CDR3 is TGCAGTGCTAGAAAGCAGGGGGGGCGCCGAGGGACTGAAGCTTTCTTT.

This clonotype was recorded a few times. J is TRBJ1-1 and V is TRBV20-1; a weak D match, TRBD1 (5 bases). The germline V and J ends were trimmed by 5 bases and 10 bases, with 26 bases remaining between them. This CDR3 contains 15 residues. Germline V gene data show CDR1 as DFQATT and CDR2 as SNEGSKA (reference sequence). The CDR3 DNA is TGCAGTGCTTCCCTCGGGGGTTCCCGATCATCCGGAGCTTTCTTT. Translating it yields CSASLGGSRSSGAFF.

This chain joins TRBV12-3 or TRBV12-4 and TRBJ2-3, with no clear D. CDR3 length: 14 residues. V lost 7 bases to trimming and J lost 2 bases, with 13 bases between them. CDR3 sequence (DNA): TGTGCCAGCACTTTGGGCGCCGACACAGATACGCAGTATTTT. This encodes CASTLGADTDTQYF.

The chain is built from TRBV25-1 and TRBJ2-3, with TRBD2 matching 8 bases. The trim removed 1 base at V and 5 bases at J, leaving 8 bases unmatched. The CDR3 sequence is 16 residues long. CDR1 is MGHDK and CDR2 is SYGVNS in the germline V gene. The CDR3 sequence is CASSEWGSGEKDTQYF. The CDR3 DNA follows: TGTGCCAGCAGTGAATGGGGTAGCGGGGAAAAAGATACGCAGTATTTT.

The chain has TRBV18 and TRBJ2-5; tentative D call: TRBD2 (5 bases). The CDR3 loop spans 15 amino acids. The germline V gene encodes CDR1 KGHSH and CDR2 LQKENI. With 6 bases removed from V and 5 bases from J, the gap between germline ends came to 19 bases. The CDR3 loop is CASSLPRRSSETQYF. CDR3 sequence (DNA): TGTGCCAGCTCCCTCCCCCGGAGGTCATCGGAGACCCAGTACTTC.

The V and J genes are TRBV9 and TRBJ1-2; D is ambiguous. The germline V and J ends were trimmed by 0 bases and 2 bases, with 14 bases remaining between them. Germline V CDR1 and CDR2: SGDLS, YYNGEE. There are 16 residues in the CDR3. The CDR3 coding sequence is TGTGCCAGCAGCGTAGTGGGTTACAGCGACAACTATGGCTACACCTTC. Amino acids: CASSVVGYSDNYGYTF. The full variable domain, its missing parts supplied by reference TRBV9 and TRBJ1-2, is DSGVTQTPKHLITATGQRVTLRCSPRSGDLSVYWYQQSLDQGLQFLIQYYNGEERAKGNILERFSAQQFPDLHSELNLSSLELGDSALYFCASSVVGYSDNYGYTFGSGTRLTVV.

The V gene is TRBV28, the J gene TRBJ2-3; 8 positions match TRBD2. This CDR3 has 18 amino acids. Germline CDR1 is MDHEN and CDR2 is SYDVKM. V was clipped by 6 bases and J by 1 base; unmatched bases: 15. CDR3 DNA sequence: TGTGCCAGCAGCTCCGTCGGGCGGGGGGTTAAGGGCACAGATACGCAGTATTTT. Its translation: CASSSVGRGVKGTDTQYF. Full variable domain (rest looked up from reference TRBV28 and TRBJ2-3): DVKVTQSSRYLVKRTGEKVFLECVQDMDHENMFWYRQDPGLGLRLIYFSYDVKMKEKGDIPEGYSVSREKKERFSLILESASTNQTSMYLCASSSVGRGVKGTDTQYFGPGTRLTVL.

The V and J genes are TRBV6-5 and TRBJ1-3; D perhaps matches TRBD1 (5 bases). Germline CDR1 reads MNHEY; CDR2 reads SVGAGI. This CDR3 spans 15 amino acids. V lost 2 bases, J lost 4 bases, and 12 bases lay in between. In DNA, the CDR3 is TGTGCCAGCAGTTACAGCGGACAATCAGGAAACACCATATATTTT. Translation: CASSYSGQSGNTIYF.

This clonotype has only a few counts. The chain joins TRBV20-1 to TRBJ2-7; tentatively, D is TRBD1 (5 bases). The DNA end favors TRBJ2-5, so the J call may be wrong. The CDR3 runs 12 residues. Germline CDR1 and CDR2: DFQATT and SNEGSKA (reference sequence). The CDR3 here is CSAKGAAETQYF. In DNA, the CDR3 is TGCAGTGCTAAAGGGGCAGCGGAGACCCAGTACTTC.

V gene TRBV20-1 combines with J gene TRBJ2-1, with 9 bases aligning to TRBD2. V was pared by 0 bases and J by 5 bases, with 11 bases of the junction left unmatched. The CDR3 runs 17 residues. Germline V gene data show CDR1 as DFQATT and CDR2 as SNEGSKA (reference sequence). The CDR3 nucleotides read TGCAGTGCTAGAGAGCTAGCGGGGACCCTGGGCGACAATGAGCAGTTCTTC. It yields the protein CSARELAGTLGDNEQFF.

Ten or more counts support this clonotype. The chain is built from TRBV4-3 and TRBJ2-5, with D hard to call. This CDR3 comprises 14 residues. V was clipped by 4 bases and J by 0 bases, with 9 bases between them. Germline V lookup: CDR1 LGHNA, CDR2 YSLEER. CDR3 loop: CASSPYPYQETQYF. As DNA, the CDR3 is TGCGCCAGCAGCCCATATCCATACCAAGAGACCCAGTACTTC.

This chain joins TRBV20-1 and TRBJ1-5, with D possibly matching TRBD1 (6 bases). This CDR3 comprises 17 residues. Trimming removed 6 bases at V and 0 bases at J, with 21 bases between. The germline CDR1 and CDR2 sequences are DFQATT and SNEGSKA (reference sequence). DNA for the CDR3: TGCAGTGCGACAAGTAACCCGACAGGCTATAGCAATCAGCCCCAGCATTTT. It encodes CSATSNPTGYSNQPQHF.

The V call is TRBV14, the J call TRBJ1-1, with D uncertain. V lost 0 bases and J 10 bases, leaving 9 bases between the germline ends. There are 12 residues in the CDR3. Germline V lookup: CDR1 SGHDN, CDR2 FVKESK. The CDR3 here is CASSQEGSGAFF. CDR3 in DNA: TGTGCCAGCAGCCAAGAAGGATCGGGAGCTTTCTTT. Full variable domain (remainder filled in from reference TRBV14 and TRBJ1-1): EAGVTQFPSHSVIEKGQTVTLRCDPISGHDNLYWYRRVMGKEIKFLLHFVKESKQDESGMPNNRFLAERTGGTYSTLKVQPAELEDSGVYFCASSQEGSGAFFGQGTRLTVV.

Regarding this clonotype: Germline is not matched at one junction end, which may reflect a read error. The chain links TRBV6-5 to TRBJ2-3; 9 bases map to TRBD1. Germline CDR1 is MNHEY and CDR2 is SVGAGI. The CDR3 runs 15 residues. CDR3 in amino acids: CASSSGTGFTDAQYF. The CDR3, as DNA: TGTGCCAGCAGTTCCGGGACAGGGTTCACAGATGCGCAGTATTTT.

This clonotype was observed once. V and J are TRBV10-3 and TRBJ2-3; 7 bases line up with TRBD1. CDR1 ENHRY and CDR2 SYGVKD come from the germline V gene. The trim removed 5 bases at V and 2 bases at J, leaving 10 bases unmatched. This CDR3 has 16 amino acids. CDR3 DNA: TGTGCCATCAGTACCTCGACAGGGTCTAACACAGATACGCAGTATTTT. This translates into CAISTSTGSNTDTQYF.

J is TRBJ1-4 and V is TRBV7-9, with 7 bases that match TRBD1. Germline V lookup: CDR1 SEHNR, CDR2 FQNEAQ (reference sequence). Trimming took 5 bases from V and 8 from J; bases not matched to a gene: 5. The CDR3 is 13 amino acids. CDR3 nucleotides: TGTGCCAGCAGCAGGACAGGCTCCGAAAAACTGTTTTTT. It yields the protein CASSRTGSEKLFF.

The J gene is TRBJ2-4, the V gene TRBV10-3; unclear D gene. Germline CDR1 ENHRY, CDR2 SYGVKD. V lost 2 bases, J lost 8 bases, and 13 bases lay in between. The CDR3 spans 14 residues. The CDR3 is CAISEGGRQDIQYF. The CDR3 DNA reads TGTGCCATCAGTGAGGGCGGACGCCAGGACATTCAGTACTTC.

Note on this clonotype: Compared with germline, one end of the junction differs, possibly owing to a read error. The genes are TRBV4-1 and TRBJ1-3, with TRBD1 identical over 9 bases. Germline loops: CDR1 MGHRA, CDR2 YSYEKL. There are 17 residues in the CDR3. CDR3 region: CASSQPTGGDSGNTIYF. In DNA form, the CDR3 reads TGCGCCAGTAGCCAACCAACAGGGGGCGACTCTGGAAACACCATATATTTT.

This clonotype occurred once. The V gene is TRBV12-3 or TRBV12-4, the J gene TRBJ1-2; D gene unclear. V gave up 4 bases and J gave up 7 bases, with 7 bases separating them. CDR3 length: 11 residues. In nucleotides, the CDR3 is TGTGCCAGCAGTTCCAGTATTGGCTACACCTTC. It codes for CASSSSIGYTF.

This clonotype was counted only a few times. The chain combines TRBV7-9 with TRBJ2-1; 12 positions match TRBD2. Unmatched junction bases numbered 12, after V lost 5 bases and J lost 4 bases. The CDR3 spans 18 residues. Germline values: CDR1 SEHNR, CDR2 FQNEAQ (reference sequence). The chain's CDR3 is CASSHPTSGGINYNEQFF. CDR3 nucleotide sequence: TGTGCCAGCAGCCACCCGACTAGCGGGGGAATTAATTACAATGAGCAGTTCTTC. Looking up the rest from reference TRBV7-9 and TRBJ2-1 gives the full variable domain: DTGVSQNPRHKITKRGQNVTFRCDPISEHNRLYWYRQTLGQGPEFLTYFQNEAQLEKSRLLSDRFSAERPKGSFSTLEIQRTEQGDSAMYLCASSHPTSGGINYNEQFFGPGTRLTVL.